The T cell receptor beta chain described here comes from a study of cytomegalovirus exposure and HLA in healthy donors (dated by TCRdb to about 2017). Context from the whole study: According to an earlier analysis of a few hundred of the donors, 150 million to 200 million T cells yielded some 110 million unique TCR beta sequences and 276 Gb of sequence data. About 320 gigabases of sequencing data and tens of millions of unique TCR sequences were included in an early release covering several hundred HLA-typed donors. The genetic ancestry cluster associated with self-reported Caucasian donors included 65% to 90% of the roughly 380 genotyped donors. The aim of the study was to test whether cataloging public T cell receptors could identify signatures of past pathogen exposure. The T cell repertoires of some 700 subjects were profiled by immunosequencing and related to cytomegalovirus serostatus. In addition to the first cohort of 666 subjects, a separate validation cohort of 120 different subjects was used. High-throughput TCR immunosequencing, statistical association of individual TCRs with disease status, and machine learning were combined to predict cytomegalovirus infection status. To study patterns of TCR occurrence, a later analysis re-analyzed previously published TCR beta repertoires from around 660 donors and added high-resolution HLA genotyping. Rather than using new phenotypic data, the later analysis identified candidate immune exposures from TCR beta sequences and from how often those sequences occurred across donors. To decide whether each TCR beta V gene segment behaved as functional or pseudogenic, an earlier analysis of over 500 of the donors relied on high-throughput TCR beta sequencing. Donor age, sex, ethnicity and CMV serostatus were compiled alongside the repertoire data. In a later genetic analysis, genome-wide SNP genotypes for about 55% of the roughly 670 donors were used, and that subset was treated as a discovery cohort. Every discovery cohort repertoire had been produced on one sequencing platform. Both class I and class II loci were covered by HLA typing, at four-digit resolution. Typing coverage varied by locus: roughly 629-640 donors for A, B, C, DRB1 and DQB1; around 560 for DQA1; nearly 610 for DPA1; 450 to 480 for DPB1. Roughly 5 DR-DQ haplotypes were treated as single units for association and clustering because of strong linkage in the cohort. Across 300 to 500 genotyped donors of the cohort, an average of roughly 250,000 unique TCR beta nucleotide sequences per donor were sequenced, and approximately 19% of those sequences were non-productive.

Preparation of the library involved the immunoSEQ multiplex PCR assay. A mixture of 60 forward primers for TCR Vbeta segments and 13 reverse primers for TCR Jbeta segments was used in the multiplex PCR. Amplification of the CDR3 region of rearranged TCR beta genes was performed with a multiplex PCR assay on genomic DNA. Amplified TCR beta libraries were sequenced as 87-base-pair reads on the Illumina HiSeq System. In the source study's methods: A later analysis counted tens of millions of unique TCR beta chains across the 500 to 850 repertoires, and some 12 million of these chains were shared by at least two donors. Raw reads were error-corrected and collapsed into unique sequences with a nearest-neighbor algorithm that merged closely related sequences to remove PCR and sequencing errors. To assign V, D and J gene segments, CDR3 sequences were aligned to IMGT reference sequences. For a sequence to be retained, a match of at least six nucleotides was required to both a V gene segment and a J gene segment. Rearrangements were classified as productive when the CDR3 lacked stop codons and remained in frame with V and J, and all other rearrangements were classified as non-productive. Following IMGT convention, CDR3 was defined as the stretch from the second conserved V-encoded cysteine up to the conserved J-encoded phenylalanine. Sequences without an unambiguous match to a single V gene segment were excluded from the earlier analysis of about 600 of the donors. In an earlier analysis of about 590 of the donors, a V segment was called functional when productive rearrangements were above 56.7%, and segregating when the standard deviation between donors exceeded 5%. A statistical classification framework was built for diagnosing cytomegalovirus status from the catalog of TCR beta chain sequences. In a later analysis, V and J genes were assigned by comparing TCR nucleotide sequences against IMGT/GENE-DB human TR gene sequences. The TCRdist pipeline was used in a later analysis to assign CDR3 sequences and most-parsimonious VDJ recombination scenarios. In a later analysis, each TCR beta chain was defined by its CDR3 amino acid sequence together with its V-gene family, and reads without a unique V-gene family were excluded. As a way to deal with suspected cross-contamination and a sequencing artifact, a later analysis dropped hundreds of nucleotide sequences that were highly shared and had low generation probability. In a later analysis, a clonal expansion index for each public chain was calculated from normalized within-repertoire ranks of inferred template counts. In a later analysis, generation probabilities were computed with a VDJ recombination model fitted to out-of-frame rearrangements, and the resulting probabilities were checked against IGoR. Hypergeometric tests were used in a later analysis to score TCR-TCR, TCR-HLA and TCR-CMV co-occurrence, with a repertoire-size bias correction applied to the TCR pairs. To estimate false discovery rates, a later analysis permuted the HLA or CMV assignments 20 times. In a later analysis, co-occurring TCRs were grouped with DBSCAN, and TCRdist sequence similarity was added when clustering was performed within HLA-allele-positive subsets. For co-occurrence clustering, repertoires with fewer than 30,000 or more than 120,000 public chains were excluded, along with about five repertoires with anomalous nucleotide sharing. TCRdb took over this immuneACCESS table, retaining in-frame rearrangements with V and J assigned. Such tables are incomplete; in checked studies, under half of the missing clones stem from an unresolved V gene, and the remainder is unexplained. The D gene and trimming were derived from the DNA, and the V and J assignments and clone size from that table. The sample table contains approximately 85,000 clones; only one count was recorded for 62% of them. In total, the top ten clones hold around 5.5% of the sample.

The CDR3 sequence holds 15 residues, the cysteine and phenylalanine included. Only the CDR3 DNA is retained, 45 bases long and in frame from the first base. The germline V gene encodes CDR1 SGHRS and CDR2 YFSETQ. V loses 4 bases at its end and J loses 1 base; junction bases beyond the gene matches: 6. The cohort was made up of roughly 670 healthy bone marrow donors. At the time of sampling, all cohort members were nominally healthy, though unrecorded immune exposures were likely present. The donor was CMV seropositive and belonged to the group of 250 to 300 seropositive cohort members. A peripheral blood sample was provided by each donor, and peripheral blood mononuclear cells were used for TCR beta sequencing. The Qiagen DNeasy Blood Extraction Kit was used to extract genomic DNA from the blood cell samples. Summary of the overall study and its limitations: Three of the identified cytomegalovirus-associated TCR beta chains were confirmed in vitro to be specific for cytomegalovirus antigens. A total of 150 or so TCR beta chains were listed by the study as associated with cytomegalovirus. Correlated functional status among segregating V segments might be attributable to linkage disequilibrium, but an unknown experimental factor could not be ruled out. A further reported finding was that TCR beta sequences accurately predicted the HLA-A and HLA-B alleles for most subjects in the first cohort. A cluster of highly shared sequence variants was judged likely to be a technical artifact of the sequencing pipeline. Several of the top co-occurrence clusters appeared to be linked to parvovirus B19, influenza, CMV and Epstein-Barr virus, according to a later analysis. In a later genetic analysis, a missense DCLRE1C variant was associated with V-gene and J-gene trimming of TCR beta chains, and the association was replicated in an independent cohort. The classifier was reported to diagnose cytomegalovirus status with high specificity and sensitivity in both the original and validation cohorts. The only immune exposure information available for the cohort was CMV serostatus. Specific HLA alleles were associated with around 18,000 TCR beta sequences at a false discovery rate of 0.05 in a later analysis. A later analysis found that TCR association rates varied across HLA loci, with DRB1 alleles showing the most associated TCRs and HLA-C alleles the fewest. Because some donors lacked HLA typing at each locus, the association tests relied only on the typed subset. The authors suggested that the approach could potentially be generalized to other disease states and immunological phenotypes. Assigning TCR associations to individual alleles was difficult when HLA alleles, especially DR and DQ, strongly co-occurred. Some IMGT-functional V segments, including TRBV6-2 and TRBV6-3, could not be told apart with the 87-base-pair reads, so those segments were excluded. A later genetic analysis reported fewer N-insertions in productive TCRs among donors in an Asian-associated ancestry cluster than the roughly 620-donor mean. The cohort was sequenced for TCR beta chains only, and without alpha or paired-chain data the features that could be detected were limited. Because counts were too low, seventeen rarely observed V segments, including chromosome 9 orphons, were excluded from the earlier analysis of several hundred of the donors. The presence/absence analyses assumed that sequencing depth was roughly uniform across donors, and that assumption may not be true. A later analysis found that most CMV-associated TCR beta chains appeared HLA-restricted, with HLA associations seemingly driven largely by CMV exposure. An earlier analysis of roughly 570 of the donors showed that most TCR beta V segments appeared in productive rearrangements either about 87% or about 30% of the time, which broadly matched IMGT annotations. Across donors, most TCR sequences were observed very rarely, whereas some public TCRs were present in many individuals. A later analysis found that HLA-associated TCR beta chains were more clonally expanded and had lower generation probabilities than equally common non-associated chains.

This clone was recorded a few times. This receptor's antigen is unknown. The sample holds no much larger clone one base away, and base qualities are not on file. Sample: PBMCs. This sequence uses TRBV5-1 and TRBJ2-5; 8 of the junction bases match TRBD2. The clonotype was recovered from a woman in her 30s in good health and CMV-seropositive. The CDR3 here reads CASSGLAGRQETQYF. The DNA reads as follows: TGCGCCAGCAGCGGATTAGCGGGGCGCCAAGAGACCCAGTACTTC.